These T cell receptor beta chains were read from a single sample in a study of OX40 agonist ivuxolimab in advanced cancers. Here immunoSEQ multiplex PCR was the method, and the copy in TCRdb shows in-frame clones only, minus some. The sample contains approximately 91,000 clones, approximately 86% of which appear only once. The specimen was CD4+ or CD8+ T cells sorted from blood, collected in a trial of the OX40 agonist ivuxolimab. These receptors were collected from an adult with an advanced solid tumor such as melanoma, head and neck, liver or kidney cancer. Each CDR3 is given with its conserved first and last residue. A D gene is named only where the DNA matches it firmly. A clone size is listed for some rows: how often the clone was seen (once, few, many), or a class if it is expanded.

j_call v_call d_call clone_size cdr3_aa cdr3_nt
TRBJ1-2 TRBV7-2 TRBD1 NA CASIADRDRGGYTF TGTGCCAGCATCGCTGATAGGGACAGGGGTGGCTACACCTTC
TRBJ2-2 TRBV5-4 NA NA CASSSTITVNTGELFF TGTGCCAGCAGCTCCACCATCACAGTCAACACCGGGGAGCTGTTTTTT
TRBJ2-3 TRBV14 TRBD1 NA CASSQNPGTGVWDTQYF TGTGCCAGCAGCCAAAATCCAGGGACAGGGGTCTGGGATACGCAGTATTTT
TRBJ2-3 TRBV7-2 TRBD2 NA CASSPSPLRGSTDTQYF TGTGCCAGCAGCCCGAGCCCATTGCGGGGGAGCACAGATACGCAGTATTTT
TRBJ1-3 TRBV10-1 NA NA CASSLGGSGNTIYF TGCGCCAGCAGCCTTGGGGGGTCTGGAAACACCATATATTTT
TRBJ1-2 TRBV19 NA NA CASSMPRQRKAYGYTF TGTGCCAGTAGTATGCCAAGACAACGGAAGGCCTATGGCTACACCTTC
TRBJ2-1 TRBV30 TRBD2 few CAWSRAGVYNEQFF TGTGCCTGGAGTAGAGCGGGGGTCTACAATGAGCAGTTCTTC
TRBJ2-7 TRBV28 TRBD1 NA CASSTQTGGVFYEQYF TGTGCCAGCAGTACCCAGACAGGGGGGGTCTTCTACGAGCAGTACTTC
TRBJ1-2 TRBV6-1 TRBD1 few CASSEQGTGGYGYTF TGTGCCAGCAGTGAACAAGGGACAGGGGGCTATGGCTACACCTTC
TRBJ1-2 TRBV14 TRBD1 NA CASSQDLGQKNGYTF TGTGCCAGCAGCCAAGACCTGGGACAGAAAAATGGCTACACCTTC
TRBJ2-1 TRBV4-1 NA few CASSHADLGGDEQFF TGCGCCAGCAGCCACGCCGACTTGGGCGGAGATGAGCAGTTCTTC
TRBJ2-7 TRBV6-5 NA NA CASSREGTVYEQYF TGTGCCAGCAGTCGGGAGGGGACAGTCTACGAGCAGTACTTC
TRBJ2-7 TRBV7-7 NA NA CASSEAGGVEQYF TGTGCCAGCAGCGAGGCCGGGGGCGTGGAGCAGTACTTC